This T cell receptor beta chain was found in a study of vaccination and CD4 T cells after COVID-19. Turning to this clonotype: The antigen remains undetermined.

Treatment described: approximately 11-day PBMC culture with coronavirus spike peptide pools or control peptides (ViraFEST assay). An unexposed donor provided the CD4+ T cells, which were collected before the COVID-19 pandemic (2011-2018). The CDR3 runs 14 residues. Germline lookup yields CDR1 SGHTA and CDR2 FQGNSA. V trimming: 5 bases; J trimming: 1 base; junction bases outside the gene matches: 4. Cultured CD4+ T-cell DNA underwent Oncomine TCR Beta short-read sequencing. Genomic DNA was isolated from CD4+ T cells that had been cultured. TCRdb analysed the PCR reads with MiXCR anew, one entry per CDR3 protein. This sample has several thousand distinct CDR3 sequences, with about 55% found just once.

The clonotype originates from a human donor in good health. Sample: CD4+ T cells from blood, cultured in vitro. The chain is built from TRBV7-2 and TRBJ1-1, with 7 positions matching TRBD1. The CDR3 is CASSLGQSNTEAFF. The CDR3 DNA is TGTGCCAGCAGCCTGGGACAGTCGAACACTGAAGCTTTCTTT.